This T cell receptor (beta chain) emerged from a study of T cell repertoires in cytomegalovirus infection. TCRdb reprocessed the reads via MiXCR and lists one record per CDR3 protein. The top ten hold 9.5% to 13% of the sample, which has about 150,000 distinct CDR3 sequences, roughly a quarter seen once. This clonotype was counted a few times. Looked up from germline, CDR1 is SQVTM and CDR2 is ANQGSEA. V trimming: 1 base; J trimming: 6 bases; junction bases outside the gene matches: 7. CDR3 length equals 14 residues. The clonotype comes from a human donor in good health (CMV status not recorded). Some clones in this sample may be carry-over from other donors' samples. V is TRBV29-1 and J is TRBJ1-2, with TRBD1 matching 8 bases. The sequenced material came from PBMCs. In DNA, the CDR3 is TGCAGCGTTGAAGGGTTCCCGGACAGGGATGGCTACACCTTC. Translation: CSVEGFPDRDGYTF.